This T cell receptor (beta chain) was sequenced in a study of T cells in Graves' hyperthyroidism and ophthalmopathy. Looking at the study overall: Peripheral blood was collected at initial diagnosis, before any treatment.

TCR beta CDR3 regions were amplified from RNA. When the TCR CDR3 underwent first-round RT-PCR, the HTBI primer set was used. A single record per CDR3 protein comes from TCRdb applying MiXCR to the multiplex PCR reads. The sample includes some 530,000 distinct CDR3 sequences, 22% of them seen just once. On the basis of clinical symptoms, serum thyroxine and TRAb, thyroid ultrasound and orbital computed tomography, diagnoses were made. Germline-derived CDR1 and CDR2 are SGHVS and FQNEAQ. V shed 7 bases, J shed 0 bases, and the junction held 13 bases outside the gene matches. This CDR3 spans 18 amino acids.

The genes are TRBV7-8 and TRBJ1-4, with 8 bases fitting TRBD1. The sequence derives from a woman in her sixties or seventies with Graves' ophthalmopathy. Source material: blood. The CDR3 nucleotides read TGTGCCAGCATCCCCCACAGGGGGGGACCTGCAACTAATGAAAAACTGTTTTTT. Encoded protein: CASIPHRGGPATNEKLFF.